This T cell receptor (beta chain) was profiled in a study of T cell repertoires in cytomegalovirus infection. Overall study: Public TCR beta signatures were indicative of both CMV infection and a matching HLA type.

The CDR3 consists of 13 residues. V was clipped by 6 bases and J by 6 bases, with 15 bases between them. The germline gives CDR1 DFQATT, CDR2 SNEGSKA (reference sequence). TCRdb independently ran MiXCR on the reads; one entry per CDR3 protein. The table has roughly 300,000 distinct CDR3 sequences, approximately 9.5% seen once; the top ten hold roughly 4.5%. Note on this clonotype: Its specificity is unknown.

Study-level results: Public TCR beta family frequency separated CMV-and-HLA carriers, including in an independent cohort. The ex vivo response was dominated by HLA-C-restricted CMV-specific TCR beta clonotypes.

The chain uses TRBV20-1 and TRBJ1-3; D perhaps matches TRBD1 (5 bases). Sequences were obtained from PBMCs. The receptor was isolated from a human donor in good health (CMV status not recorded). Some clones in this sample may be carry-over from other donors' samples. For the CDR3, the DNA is TGCAGTGCAAGAAGGGGCCTAGAAAACACCATATATTTT. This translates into CSARRGLENTIYF.